These T cell receptor beta chains were read from a single sample in a study of blood T cell repertoires in COVID-19. The protocol was immunoSEQ multiplex PCR, while the TCRdb copy is restricted to in-frame clones and leaves out a portion. The profile shows over 350,000 clones, roughly 92% of them singletons. Material for sequencing was PBMCs or T cells enriched from blood (not recorded which). These receptors came from a woman in her 40s who had been exposed to COVID-19. Each CDR3 is given with its conserved first and last residue. D genes are given only for firm matches. Size tells how often a clone was seen (once, few, many) or the class of an expanded clone, and some rows leave it out.

j_call clone_size v_call d_call cdr3_nt cdr3_aa
TRBJ1-5 - TRBV2 - TGTGCCAGCAGAACAGACCTCAATCAGCCCCAGCATTTT CASRTDLNQPQHF
TRBJ1-2 few TRBV2 - TGTGCCAGCAGATCCCCCGGGGGAAATACTAACTATGGCTACACCTTC CASRSPGGNTNYGYTF
TRBJ1-1 once TRBV6-5 - TGTGCCAGCAGTTACTCTCGGGAGAACACTGAAGCTTTCTTT CASSYSRENTEAFF
TRBJ1-4 - TRBV18 TRBD1 TGTGCCAGCTCACCAACGGGACAGACTAATGAAAAACTGTTTTTT CASSPTGQTNEKLFF
TRBJ1-1 once TRBV10-1 - TGCGCCAGCAGCGTGGACAGTCGGAACACTGAAGCTTTCTTT CASSVDSRNTEAFF
TRBJ2-5 - TRBV5-1 - TGCGCCAGCGCCCAGGACCAAGAGACCCAGTACTTC CASAQDQETQYF
TRBJ1-2 - TRBV19 TRBD1 TGTGCCAGTAGAGAAGCGACAGGGGGCAACTATGGCTACACCTTC CASREATGGNYGYTF
TRBJ2-1 - TRBV7-2 - TGTGCCAGCAGCTTCGATGCGGGATCAAATGAGCAGTTCTTC CASSFDAGSNEQFF
TRBJ2-3 few TRBV19 TRBD2 TGTGCCAGTAGTATTACTAGCGGGAGTTTAGATACGCAGTATTTT CASSITSGSLDTQYF
TRBJ1-2 - TRBV14 - TGTGCCAGCAGCCCACAGGGAAAGTTGGACTATGGCTACACCTTC CASSPQGKLDYGYTF
TRBJ2-3 - TRBV5-4 - TGTGCCAGCAGCCGTACAGGGACCGCGGCAGATACGCAGTATTTT CASSRTGTAADTQYF
TRBJ2-1 - TRBV2 TRBD2 TGTGCCAGCAGGCCAGGACTAGCGGGGGGGCTCGGTGAGCAGTTCTTC CASRPGLAGGLGEQFF
TRBJ1-4 - TRBV29-1 - TGCAGCGTTGAACTCTCGGGTGAAAAACTGTTTTTT CSVELSGEKLFF
TRBJ1-1 - TRBV12-3/TRBV12-4 - TGTGCCAGCAGCCCCAGGGTAGGAGCTTTCTTT CASSPRVGAFF